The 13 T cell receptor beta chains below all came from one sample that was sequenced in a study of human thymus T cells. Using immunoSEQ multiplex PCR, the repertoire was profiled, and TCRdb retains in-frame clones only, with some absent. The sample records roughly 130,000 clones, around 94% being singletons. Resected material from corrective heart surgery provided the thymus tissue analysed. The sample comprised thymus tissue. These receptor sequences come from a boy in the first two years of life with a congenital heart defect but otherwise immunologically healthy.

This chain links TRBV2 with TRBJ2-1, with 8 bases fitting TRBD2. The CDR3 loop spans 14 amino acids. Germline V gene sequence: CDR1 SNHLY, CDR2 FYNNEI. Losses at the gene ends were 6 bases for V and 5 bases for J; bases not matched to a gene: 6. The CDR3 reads CASRSGGHHNEQFF. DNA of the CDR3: TGTGCCAGCAGGAGCGGGGGCCACCACAATGAGCAGTTCTTC.

CDR3 in amino acids: CASSQGLFQETQYF. CDR3 coding DNA: TGTGCCAGCAGCCAGGGACTATTCCAAGAGACCCAGTACTTC. This rearrangement joins TRBV5-6 to TRBJ2-5, with 7 bases lining up with TRBD2. Germline CDR1 SGHDT, CDR2 YYEEEE. The CDR3 consists of 14 residues. The J segment lost 1 base and the V segment lost 4 bases, leaving 4 bases of the junction unmatched.

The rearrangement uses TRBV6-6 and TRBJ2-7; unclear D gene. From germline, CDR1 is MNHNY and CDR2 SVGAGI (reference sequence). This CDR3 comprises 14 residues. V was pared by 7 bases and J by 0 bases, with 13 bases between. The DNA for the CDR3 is TGTGCCAGCACCACCCTCCTAGACTCCTACGAGCAGTACTTC. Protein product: CASTTLLDSYEQYF.

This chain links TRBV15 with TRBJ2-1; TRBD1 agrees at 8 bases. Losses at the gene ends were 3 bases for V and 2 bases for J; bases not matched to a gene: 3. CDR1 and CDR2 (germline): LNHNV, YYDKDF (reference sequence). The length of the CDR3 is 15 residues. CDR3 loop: CATSRARGPYNEQFF. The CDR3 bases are TGTGCCACCAGCAGGGCCAGGGGGCCCTACAATGAGCAGTTCTTC.

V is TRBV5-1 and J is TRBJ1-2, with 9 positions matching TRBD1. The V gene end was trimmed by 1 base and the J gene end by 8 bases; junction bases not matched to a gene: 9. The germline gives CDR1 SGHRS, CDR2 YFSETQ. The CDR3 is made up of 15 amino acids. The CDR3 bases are TGCGCCAGCAGCTTGTTAGGACAGGGGCTCTGCGGCTACACCTTC. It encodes CASSLLGQGLCGYTF. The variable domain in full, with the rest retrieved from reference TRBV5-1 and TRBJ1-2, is KAGVTQTPRYLIKTRGQQVTLSCSPISGHRSVSWYQQTPGQGLQFLFEYFSETQRNKGNFPGRFSGRQFSNSRSEMNVSTLELGDSALYLCASSLLGQGLCGYTFGSGTRLTVV.

The CDR3 loop reads CASRDRGLTDTQYF. The CDR3 DNA follows: TGTGCCAGCCGTGACAGGGGGCTGACGGATACGCAGTATTTT. The genes are TRBV28 and TRBJ2-3; 10 bases are a match to TRBD1. The CDR3 is 14 residues long. Germline values: CDR1 MDHEN, CDR2 SYDVKM. J was trimmed by 6 bases and V by 8 bases; bases with no gene match: 8.

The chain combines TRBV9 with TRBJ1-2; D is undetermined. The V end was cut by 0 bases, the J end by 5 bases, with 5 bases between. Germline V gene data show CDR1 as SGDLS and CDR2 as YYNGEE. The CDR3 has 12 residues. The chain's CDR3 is CASSVGEYGYTF. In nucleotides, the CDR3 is TGTGCCAGCAGCGTAGGAGAGTATGGCTACACCTTC. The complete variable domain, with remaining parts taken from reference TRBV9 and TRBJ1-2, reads DSGVTQTPKHLITATGQRVTLRCSPRSGDLSVYWYQQSLDQGLQFLIQYYNGEERAKGNILERFSAQQFPDLHSELNLSSLELGDSALYFCASSVGEYGYTFGSGTRLTVV.

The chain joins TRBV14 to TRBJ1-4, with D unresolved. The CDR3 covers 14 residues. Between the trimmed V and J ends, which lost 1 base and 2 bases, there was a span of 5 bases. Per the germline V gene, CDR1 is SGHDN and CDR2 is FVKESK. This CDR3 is CASSQGGTNEKLFF. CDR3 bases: TGTGCCAGCAGCCAAGGGGGTACTAATGAAAAACTGTTTTTT.

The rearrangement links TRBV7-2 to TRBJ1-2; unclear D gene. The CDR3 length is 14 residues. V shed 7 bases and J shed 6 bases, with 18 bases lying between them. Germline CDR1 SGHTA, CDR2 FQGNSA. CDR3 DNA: TGTGCCAGCACCATAAATGGAACAAAAAATGGCTACACCTTC. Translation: CASTINGTKNGYTF.

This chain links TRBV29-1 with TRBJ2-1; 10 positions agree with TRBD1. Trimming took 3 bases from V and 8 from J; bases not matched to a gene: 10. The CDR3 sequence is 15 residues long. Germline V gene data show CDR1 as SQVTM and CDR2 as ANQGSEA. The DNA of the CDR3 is TGCAGCGTTGAGGTGGGACAGGGGAAGGACGATGAGCAGTTCTTC. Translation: CSVEVGQGKDDEQFF.

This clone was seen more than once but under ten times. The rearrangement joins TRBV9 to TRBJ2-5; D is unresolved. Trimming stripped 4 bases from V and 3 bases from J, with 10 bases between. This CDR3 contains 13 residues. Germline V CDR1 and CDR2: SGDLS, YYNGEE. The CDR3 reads CASSHRAEETQYF. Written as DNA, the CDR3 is TGTGCCAGCAGCCACCGGGCAGAAGAGACCCAGTACTTC.

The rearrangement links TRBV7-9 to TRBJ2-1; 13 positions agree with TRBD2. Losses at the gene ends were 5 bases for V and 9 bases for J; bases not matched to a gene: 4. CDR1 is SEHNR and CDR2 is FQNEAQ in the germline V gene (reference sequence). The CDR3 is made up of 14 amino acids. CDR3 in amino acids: CASSTGLAGIEQFF. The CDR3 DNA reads TGTGCCAGCAGCACGGGACTAGCGGGGATTGAGCAGTTCTTC.

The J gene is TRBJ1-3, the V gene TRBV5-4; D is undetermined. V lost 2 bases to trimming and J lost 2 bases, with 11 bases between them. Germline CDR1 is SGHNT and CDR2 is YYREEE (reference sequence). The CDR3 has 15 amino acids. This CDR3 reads CASSLMGEAGNTIYF. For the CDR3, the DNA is TGTGCCAGCAGCTTAATGGGTGAGGCTGGAAACACCATATATTTT.